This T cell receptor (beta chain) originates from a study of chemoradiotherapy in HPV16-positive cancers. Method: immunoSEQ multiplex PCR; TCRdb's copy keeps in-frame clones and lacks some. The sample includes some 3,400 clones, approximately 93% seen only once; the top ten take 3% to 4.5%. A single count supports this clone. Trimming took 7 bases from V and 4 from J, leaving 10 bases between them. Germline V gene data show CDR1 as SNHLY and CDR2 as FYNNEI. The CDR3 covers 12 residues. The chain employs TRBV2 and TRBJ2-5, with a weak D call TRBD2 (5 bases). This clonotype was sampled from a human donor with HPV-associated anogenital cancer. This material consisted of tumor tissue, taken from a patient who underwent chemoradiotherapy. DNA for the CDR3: TGTGCCAGCAAGGCTAGCTCAGAGACCCAGTACTTC. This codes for CASKASSETQYF.